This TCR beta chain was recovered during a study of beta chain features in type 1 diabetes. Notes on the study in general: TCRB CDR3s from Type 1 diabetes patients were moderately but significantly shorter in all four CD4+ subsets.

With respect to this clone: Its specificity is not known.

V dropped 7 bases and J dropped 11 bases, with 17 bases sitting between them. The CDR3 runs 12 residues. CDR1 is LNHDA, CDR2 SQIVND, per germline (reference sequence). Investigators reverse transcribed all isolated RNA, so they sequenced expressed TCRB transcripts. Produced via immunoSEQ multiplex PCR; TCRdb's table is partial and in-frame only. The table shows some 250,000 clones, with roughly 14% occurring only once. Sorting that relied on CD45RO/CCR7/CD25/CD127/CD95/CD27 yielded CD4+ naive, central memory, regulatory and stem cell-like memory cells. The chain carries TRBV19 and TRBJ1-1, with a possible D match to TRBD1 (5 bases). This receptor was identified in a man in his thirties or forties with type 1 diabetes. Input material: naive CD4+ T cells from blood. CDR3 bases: TGTGCCAGTACCGGGGGACCCCGCTACGCTTTCTTT. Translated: CASTGGPRYAFF.